This record looks at one T cell receptor beta chain sequence and its context. V gave up 8 bases and J gave up 2 bases, with 10 bases separating them. CDR3 length: 13 residues. The germline V gene encodes CDR1 MDHEN and CDR2 SYDVKM. The source of the sample is a study of glioma-infiltrating T cells. The iRepertoire nested amplicon-rescue multiplex PCR amplified TCR alpha and beta CDR3s from RNA. TCRdb ran MiXCR on the multiplex PCR reads and lists one entry per CDR3 protein. The sample shows fewer than 500,000 distinct CDR3 sequences, 41% of them seen only once. This chain links TRBV28 with TRBJ1-5, with unresolved D. This TCR came from a human donor with low-grade glioma or glioblastoma, undergoing nonglioma brain surgery, or in good health (not recorded which). Sequencing input: glioma tissue, nonneoplastic brain tissue, or PBMCs (not recorded which). CDR3 in DNA: TGTGCCAGCGGGGTCATAGGCAATCAGCCCCAGCATTTT. Protein sequence: CASGVIGNQPQHF. The full variable domain, its missing parts supplied by reference TRBV28 and TRBJ1-5, is DVKVTQSSRYLVKRTGEKVFLECVQDMDHENMFWYRQDPGLGLRLIYFSYDVKMKEKGDIPEGYSVSREKKERFSLILESASTNQTSMYLCASGVIGNQPQHFGDGTRLSIL.